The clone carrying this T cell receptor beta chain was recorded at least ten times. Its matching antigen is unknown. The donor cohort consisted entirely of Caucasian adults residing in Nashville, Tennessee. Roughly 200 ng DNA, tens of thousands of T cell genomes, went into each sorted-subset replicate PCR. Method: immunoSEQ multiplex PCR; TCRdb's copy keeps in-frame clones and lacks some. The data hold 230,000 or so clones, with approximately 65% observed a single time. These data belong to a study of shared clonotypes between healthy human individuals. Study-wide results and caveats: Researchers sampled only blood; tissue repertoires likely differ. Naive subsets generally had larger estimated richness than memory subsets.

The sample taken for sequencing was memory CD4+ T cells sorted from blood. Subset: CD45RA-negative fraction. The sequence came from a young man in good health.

The CDR3 DNA follows: TGTGCCAGCACGTCGACAGGGGGTCAGCCCCAGCATTTT. The encoded protein is CASTSTGGQPQHF. The chain carries TRBV27 and TRBJ1-5; TRBD1 agrees at 9 bases. Germline trimming cut 7 bases from V and 6 bases from J; bases unmatched to any gene: 4. Germline V gene data show CDR1 as MNHEY and CDR2 as SMNVEV (reference sequence). The CDR3 length is 13 residues.